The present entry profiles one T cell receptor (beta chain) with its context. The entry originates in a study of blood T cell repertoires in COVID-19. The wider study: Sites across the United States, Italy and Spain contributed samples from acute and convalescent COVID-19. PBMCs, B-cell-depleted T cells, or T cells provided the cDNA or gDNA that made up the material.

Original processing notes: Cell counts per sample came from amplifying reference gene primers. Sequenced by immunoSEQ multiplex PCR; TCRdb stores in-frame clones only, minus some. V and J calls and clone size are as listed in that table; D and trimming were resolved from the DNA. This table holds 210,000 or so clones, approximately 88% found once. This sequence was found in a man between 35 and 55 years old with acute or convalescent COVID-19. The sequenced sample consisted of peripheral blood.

The CDR3 sequence: CASSSPLNTGGELFF. In nucleotides, the CDR3 is TGTGCCAGCAGTTCACCGCTTAATACGGGGGGGGAGCTGTTTTTT. The chain couples TRBV27 to TRBJ2-2; D possibly corresponds to TRBD2 (5 bases). Germline V lookup: CDR1 MNHEY, CDR2 SMNVEV (reference sequence). Trimming removed 4 bases from V and 8 bases from J, with 17 bases in between. The CDR3 totals 15 residues.